The clone carrying this T cell receptor beta chain has only a few counts. Its antigen is not known. The time point: newly diagnosed GD, antithyroid drugs for less than 3 months. The TCR library was prepared using RNA isolated from PBMCs. The diagnosis of Graves' disease used American Thyroid Association guidelines. The entry originates in a study of regulatory T cells in long-lasting Graves disease. Study results and limitations: Peripheral blood was the sole material, not thyroid tissue.

Arm-PCR of CDR3 regions and iRepertoire HTBI primers were used to build TCR beta libraries. In TCRdb, the multiplex PCR reads were re-called with MiXCR into one record per CDR3 protein. Of 530,000 or so distinct CDR3 sequences listed, roughly 13% are singletons. The CDR3 is 15 amino acids. J gave up 7 bases and V 6 bases, and 10 bases lay outside the gene matches. Per germline, CDR1 LNHDA and CDR2 SQIVND (reference sequence). This same sample was also taken into another study, of T cells in Graves' hyperthyroidism and ophthalmopathy. That source notes: RT-PCR in the first round (using the HTBI primer set) targeted the TCR CDR3.

This sequence was found in a man aged 30 to 39 with Graves disease. Sequences were derived from peripheral blood mononuclear cells (PBMCs), sampled at new diagnosis, from a patient treated with antithyroid drugs. The chain links TRBV19 to TRBJ2-4; 9 positions agree with TRBD1. The CDR3, as DNA: TGTGCCAGTAGCACCGGGACAGGGTCCGGGAACATTCAGTACTTC. Translation gives CASSTGTGSGNIQYF.